This passage covers 5 T cell receptor beta chains from one sample sequenced in a study of blood T cell repertoires in COVID-19. Method: immunoSEQ multiplex PCR; TCRdb's copy keeps in-frame clones and lacks some. The sample includes over 200,000 clones, approximately 86% of them seen just once. The specimen was PBMCs or T cells enriched from blood (not recorded which). The receptor source for this set is a man aged 18 to 29 with acute COVID-19.

The V gene is TRBV11-3, the J gene TRBJ2-5; TRBD2 agrees at 11 bases. V was clipped by 3 bases and J by 5 bases; unmatched bases: 5. This CDR3 comprises 15 residues. Germline CDR1 is SGHNT and CDR2 is YENEEA. CDR3 nucleotides: TGTGCCAGCAGCTTTAGCGGGAGGGCCCTGGAGACCCAGTACTTC. It translates to CASSFSGRALETQYF.

This clone was counted only a few times. This chain connects TRBV6-5 to TRBJ1-2; TRBD1 matches 9 bases. Unmatched junction bases numbered 13, after V lost 7 bases and J lost 7 bases. Germline CDR1 reads MNHEY; CDR2 reads SVGAGI. This CDR3 comprises 15 residues. The CDR3 here is CASKSPGTGLSGYTF. CDR3 nucleotide sequence: TGTGCCAGCAAATCTCCAGGGACAGGGTTGAGTGGCTACACCTTC.

The V and J genes are TRBV3-1 (or the pseudogene TRBV3-2) and TRBJ2-1; weak D call: TRBD2 (5 bases). CDR1 and CDR2 from the germline V gene are LGHDT and YNNKEL (reference sequence). Trimming left V 2 bases short and J 8 bases short, with 16 bases between. The CDR3 runs 15 residues. This CDR3 is CASSQKGLGSDEQFF. CDR3 nucleotides: TGTGCCAGCAGCCAAAAAGGACTGGGCTCGGATGAGCAGTTCTTC.

A few counts support this clone. The V and J genes are TRBV7-9 and TRBJ2-5; D might be TRBD1 (6 bases). The CDR3 consists of 18 residues. CDR1 and CDR2 from the germline V gene are SEHNR and FQNEAQ (reference sequence). The V and J ends lost 2 bases and 2 bases respectively, with 21 bases between them. CDR3 region: CASSLRLVAGQIQETQYF. CDR3 in DNA: TGTGCCAGCAGCTTACGTCTCGTCGCCGGACAGATTCAAGAGACCCAGTACTTC.

J is TRBJ1-1 and V is TRBV5-1, with 9 positions matching TRBD1. This CDR3 spans 13 amino acids. J lost 7 bases, V lost 4 bases, and 5 bases had no gene match. Germline CDR1 and CDR2: SGHRS and YFSETQ. The CDR3 spells CASSMGQGGEAFF. In DNA form, the CDR3 reads TGCGCCAGCAGCATGGGACAGGGTGGTGAAGCTTTCTTT.